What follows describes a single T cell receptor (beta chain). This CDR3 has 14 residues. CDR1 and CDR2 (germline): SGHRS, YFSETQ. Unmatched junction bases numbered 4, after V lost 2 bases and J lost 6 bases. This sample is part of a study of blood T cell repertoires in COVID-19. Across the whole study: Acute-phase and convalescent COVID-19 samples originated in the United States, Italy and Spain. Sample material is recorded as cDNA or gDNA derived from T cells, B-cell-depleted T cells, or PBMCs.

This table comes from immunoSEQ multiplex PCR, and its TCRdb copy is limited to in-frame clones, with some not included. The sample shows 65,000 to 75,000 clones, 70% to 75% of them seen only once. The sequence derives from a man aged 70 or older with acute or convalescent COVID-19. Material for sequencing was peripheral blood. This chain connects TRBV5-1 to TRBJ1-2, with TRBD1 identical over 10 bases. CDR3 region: CASSLQDRGHGYTF. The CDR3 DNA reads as TGCGCCAGCAGCTTACAAGACAGGGGGCATGGCTACACCTTC. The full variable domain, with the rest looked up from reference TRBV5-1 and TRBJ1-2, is KAGVTQTPRYLIKTRGQQVTLSCSPISGHRSVSWYQQTPGQGLQFLFEYFSETQRNKGNFPGRFSGRQFSNSRSEMNVSTLELGDSALYLCASSLQDRGHGYTFGSGTRLTVV.